These 25 T cell receptor beta chains share one sample of origin, sequenced in a study of somatic mutations in cytotoxic T cells in rheumatoid arthritis. Data came from immunoSEQ multiplex PCR; TCRdb stores just in-frame clones and leaves some out. The sample consists of almost 8,500 clones, under 80% of them appearing once. The sample comprised CD8+ T cells sorted from blood. These receptors all stem from an adult with rheumatoid arthritis.

CDR3 in amino acids: CARSLDRGGYSNQPQHF. In DNA, the CDR3 is TGTGCCAGAAGTCTGGACAGGGGGGGATATAGCAATCAGCCCCAGCATTTT. This chain uses TRBV5-3 with TRBJ1-5; TRBD1 matches 10 bases. TRBV5-3 has ORF status, its function being uncertain. Trimming at V came to 5 bases and at J to 0 bases, leaving 8 bases not matched to a gene. This CDR3 comprises 17 residues.

V gene TRBV2 combines with J gene TRBJ2-7, with TRBD1 matching 11 bases. Trimming at V came to 1 base and at J to 4 bases, leaving 3 bases not matched to a gene. The V gene's germline CDR1 is SNHLY and CDR2 FYNNEI. The CDR3 is made up of 15 amino acids. CDR3 loop: CASSEGTGGGYEQYF. The CDR3 DNA sequence: TGTGCCAGCAGTGAAGGGACAGGGGGCGGATACGAGCAGTACTTC.

The chain joins TRBV7-9 to TRBJ1-1; 9 bases line up with TRBD1. This CDR3 is 14 amino acids long. The V gene's germline CDR1 is SEHNR and CDR2 FQNEAQ (reference sequence). V was pared by 1 base and J by 11 bases, with 8 bases of the junction left unmatched. In DNA form, the CDR3 reads TGTGCCAGCAGCTTAGGGGGACAGGGTGGGGGGGCTTTCTTT. Translated, it gives CASSLGGQGGGAFF.

This chain uses TRBV11-3 with TRBJ2-1; TRBD2 matches at 12 bases. The V gene end was trimmed by 5 bases and the J gene end by 4 bases; junction bases not matched to a gene: 6. The CDR3 is made up of 16 amino acids. Per the germline V gene, CDR1 is SGHNT and CDR2 is YENEEA. The CDR3 nucleotides read TGTGCCAGCAGCCCCCGGACTAGCGGGGAGTACAATGAGCAGTTCTTC. Translated, it gives CASSPRTSGEYNEQFF.

This clone has just a few counts. V usage is TRBV5-1 and J usage is TRBJ1-2, with a possible D match to TRBD1 (5 bases). Trimming cost V 0 bases and J 4 bases, with 7 bases left between them. This CDR3 region has 13 residues. Germline V gives CDR1 SGHRS, CDR2 YFSETQ. The CDR3 DNA is TGCGCCAGCAGCTTGGCAGGGTTCTATGGCTACACCTTC. Its protein product is CASSLAGFYGYTF.

The gene calls are TRBV2 and TRBJ2-1, with D uncertain. This CDR3 spans 11 amino acids. With 3 bases removed from V and 10 bases from J, the gap between germline ends came to 7 bases. Germline values: CDR1 SNHLY, CDR2 FYNNEI. CDR3 residues: CASSDLAEQFF. The CDR3 DNA is TGTGCCAGCAGTGACTTGGCCGAGCAGTTCTTC.

This chain links TRBV28 with TRBJ2-1, with D possibly TRBD2 on 8 matching bases. This CDR3 region has 11 residues. Trimming stripped 3 bases from V and 15 bases from J, with 12 bases between. The V gene's germline CDR1 is MDHEN and CDR2 SYDVKM. The CDR3 DNA is TGTGCCAGCAGTTTCGGGAGGGGGCGGTTCTTC. Translated, it gives CASSFGRGRFF.

The chain employs TRBV29-1 and TRBJ1-4; TRBD1 might be the D (5 bases). From germline, CDR1 is SQVTM and CDR2 ANQGSEA. Trimming left V 1 base short and J 0 bases short, with 12 bases between. CDR3 length: 16 residues. CDR3 sequence: CSVEVGDHATNEKLFF. The CDR3 DNA reads as TGCAGCGTTGAAGTAGGGGATCACGCAACTAATGAAAAACTGTTTTTT.

This clone was observed a single time. In DNA form, the CDR3 reads TGTGCCAGCAGTTTAGGGGTGGCCTATGGCTACACCTTC. Its protein product is CASSLGVAYGYTF. This sequence joins TRBV27 and TRBJ1-2; D gene ambiguous. The CDR3 is 13 residues long. The ends were cut back, 2 bases at V and 4 bases at J, with 8 bases in the middle. CDR1 is MNHEY and CDR2 is SMNVEV in the germline V gene (reference sequence).

This sequence joins TRBV10-3 and TRBJ1-3; TRBD1 agrees at 7 bases. Germline V gene lookup returns CDR1 ENHRY and CDR2 SYGVKD. This CDR3 is built from 18 residues. V dropped 2 bases and J dropped 0; count of bases not matched to a gene: 10. The CDR3 protein is CAISEVGTAQSSGNTIYF. In nucleotides, the CDR3 is TGTGCCATCAGTGAGGTCGGGACAGCCCAGAGCTCTGGAAACACCATATATTTT.

The genes are TRBV4-3 and TRBJ1-2; unclear D gene. The CDR3 length is 15 residues. CDR1 and CDR2 (germline): LGHNA, YSLEER. V dropped 0 bases and J dropped 2 bases, with 10 bases sitting between them. CDR3 protein: CASSQDWSTNYGYTF. The CDR3 region has the DNA TGCGCCAGCAGCCAAGATTGGTCGACAAACTATGGCTACACCTTC.

The gene calls are TRBV7-9 and TRBJ2-7; the match to TRBD1 covers 8 bases. This CDR3 comprises 15 residues. Looked up from germline, CDR1 is SEHNR and CDR2 is FQNEAQ (reference sequence). V was pared by 5 bases and J by 6 bases, with 12 bases of the junction left unmatched. The CDR3 bases are TGTGCCAGCAGCCCGACGGGACAGGCTTTGAGCGAGCAGTACTTC. It yields the protein CASSPTGQALSEQYF.

This sequence joins TRBV7-6 and TRBJ2-3, with 9 bases lining up with TRBD2. Germline values: CDR1 SGHVS, CDR2 FNYEAQ. This CDR3 comprises 16 residues. The trim removed 8 bases at V and 2 bases at J, leaving 11 bases unmatched. The CDR3: CASSPVAGGDTDTQYF. The CDR3 coding sequence is TGTGCCAGCTCCCCCGTCGCGGGAGGGGACACAGATACGCAGTATTTT.

CDR3 loop: CASSYGDRGEKLFF. In DNA form, the CDR3 reads TGTGCCAGCAGTTACGGGGACAGGGGGGAAAAACTGTTTTTT. This chain links TRBV6-5 with TRBJ1-4; 11 bases line up with TRBD1. This CDR3 is 14 amino acids long. CDR1 MNHEY and CDR2 SVGAGI come from the germline V gene. With V trimmed by 2 bases and J by 8 bases, 1 base remained unmatched.

This chain connects TRBV19 to TRBJ1-5; possibly TRBD1 for D (5 bases). Germline CDR1 reads LNHDA; CDR2 reads SQIVND (reference sequence). Between the trimmed V and J ends, which lost 6 bases and 1 base, there was a span of 13 bases. The CDR3 runs 15 residues. CDR3 in amino acids: CASSSSGQSNQPQHF. DNA for the CDR3: TGTGCCAGTAGCTCATCGGGGCAAAGCAATCAGCCCCAGCATTTT.

The J gene is TRBJ1-2, the V gene TRBV9; possibly TRBD1 for D (6 bases). The CDR3 length is 14 residues. V was clipped by 1 base and J by 3 bases, with 10 bases between them. Germline CDR1 and CDR2: SGDLS and YYNGEE. Here the CDR3 DNA reads TGTGCCAGCAGCGTACAGGACAGCTACTATGGCTACACCTTC. Translation gives CASSVQDSYYGYTF.

J is TRBJ2-7 and V is TRBV28; 15 positions agree with TRBD2. CDR3 length: 15 residues. Germline values: CDR1 MDHEN, CDR2 SYDVKM. J lost 7 bases, V lost 2 bases, and 3 bases had no gene match. CDR3 loop: CASSLVGLAGGEQYF. CDR3 bases: TGTGCCAGCAGTTTAGTGGGACTAGCGGGGGGAGAGCAGTACTTC.

This rearrangement joins TRBV7-9 to TRBJ1-1; 7 nucleotides agree with TRBD1. Unmatched junction bases numbered 5, after V lost 5 bases and J lost 5 bases. This CDR3 comprises 13 residues. In germline, CDR1 is SEHNR, CDR2 FQNEAQ (reference sequence). The CDR3 sequence: CASSPTGRTEAFF. CDR3 DNA sequence: TGTGCCAGCAGCCCGACAGGGAGGACTGAAGCTTTCTTT.

This sequence joins TRBV6-1 and TRBJ2-7, with D unresolved. The CDR3 is 15 residues long. The V and J ends lost 2 bases and 1 base respectively, with 12 bases between them. Germline-derived CDR1 and CDR2 are MNHNS and SASEGT. CDR3 sequence: CASSEFVGYSYEQYF. The CDR3 coding sequence is TGTGCCAGCAGTGAATTCGTCGGCTATTCCTACGAGCAGTACTTC.

The rearrangement joins TRBV6-5 to TRBJ2-7, with D possibly being TRBD2 (6 bases). Germline V CDR1 and CDR2: MNHEY, SVGAGI. The CDR3 spans 14 residues. Trimming pared 7 bases from V and 2 bases from J, leaving 15 bases between. The CDR3 reads CASNSGGAAYEQYF. CDR3 in DNA: TGTGCCAGCAATAGCGGCGGCGCGGCCTACGAGCAGTACTTC.

The chain employs TRBV2 and TRBJ2-3; D remains unclear. V was cut by 6 bases and J by 2 bases, with 12 bases left in between. This CDR3 is 14 amino acids long. The V gene's germline CDR1 is SNHLY and CDR2 FYNNEI. The CDR3 DNA follows: TGTGCCAGCAGCAACTTAGATCCCACAGATACGCAGTATTTT. Its translation: CASSNLDPTDTQYF.

The chain uses TRBV13 and TRBJ2-4, with D possibly TRBD2 on 7 matching bases. Germline V CDR1 and CDR2: PRHDT, FYEKMQ (reference sequence). The CDR3 is 15 residues long. Trimming shortened V by 5 bases and J by 3 bases, and 14 bases separated the two germline ends. CDR3 DNA: TGTGCCAGCAGCCCCCGGGGGGCAGGCAAAAACATTCAGTACTTC. This gives the protein CASSPRGAGKNIQYF. Full variable domain (outside the CDR3, taken from reference TRBV13 and TRBJ2-4): AAGVIQSPRHLIKEKRETATLKCYPIPRHDTVYWYQQGPGQDPQFLISFYEKMQSDKGSIPDRFSAQQFSDYHSELNMSSLELGDSALYFCASSPRGAGKNIQYFGAGTRLSVL.

The gene calls are TRBV5-4 and TRBJ2-4; 8 positions agree with TRBD2. V lost 4 bases to trimming and J lost 7 bases; unmatched junction nucleotides: 13. Germline V lookup: CDR1 SGHNT, CDR2 YYREEE (reference sequence). The CDR3 sequence is 16 residues long. This CDR3 reads CASSQLVGGRTNIQYF. The CDR3 DNA reads TGTGCCAGCAGCCAACTTGTGGGCGGGAGGACGAACATTCAGTACTTC. Using reference TRBV5-4 and TRBJ2-4 for the parts outside the CDR3, the full variable domain is ETGVTQSPTHLIKTRGQQVTLRCSSQSGHNTVSWYQQALGQGPQFIFQYYREEENGRGNFPPRFSGLQFPNYSSELNVNALELDDSALYLCASSQLVGGRTNIQYFGAGTRLSVL.

This clone has only a few counts. This rearrangement joins TRBV7-9 to TRBJ1-5; D not resolved. The CDR3 runs to 12 residues. CDR1 and CDR2 (germline): SEHNR, FQNEAQ (reference sequence). V was shortened by 9 bases and J by 2 bases, with 8 bases between the two germline ends. This CDR3 is CASALGNQPQHF. CDR3 nucleotide sequence: TGTGCCAGTGCCCTGGGCAATCAGCCCCAGCATTTT.

This clone was observed once. This chain joins TRBV7-2 and TRBJ2-7; D gene unclear. Trimming left V 2 bases short and J 2 bases short, with 13 bases between. CDR1 is SGHTA, CDR2 FQGNSA, per germline. The CDR3 extends over 15 amino acids. Here the CDR3 DNA reads TGTGCCAGCAGCTTATTCGACGCCCCGACCTACGAGCAGTACTTC. This translates into CASSLFDAPTYEQYF.